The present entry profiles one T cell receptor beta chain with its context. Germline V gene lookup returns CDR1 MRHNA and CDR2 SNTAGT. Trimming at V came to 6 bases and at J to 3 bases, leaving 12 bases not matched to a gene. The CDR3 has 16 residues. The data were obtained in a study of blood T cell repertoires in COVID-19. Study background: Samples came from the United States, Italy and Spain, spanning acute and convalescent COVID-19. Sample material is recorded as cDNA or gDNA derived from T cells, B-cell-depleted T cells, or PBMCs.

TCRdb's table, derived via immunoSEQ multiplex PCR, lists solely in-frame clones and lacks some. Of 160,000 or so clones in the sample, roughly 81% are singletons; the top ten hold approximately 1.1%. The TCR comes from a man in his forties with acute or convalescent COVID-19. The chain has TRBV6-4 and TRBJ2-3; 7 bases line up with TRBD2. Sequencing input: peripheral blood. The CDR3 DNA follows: TGTGCCAGCAGCACCGGGACTATGTCCCCAACAGATACGCAGTATTTT. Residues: CASSTGTMSPTDTQYF.